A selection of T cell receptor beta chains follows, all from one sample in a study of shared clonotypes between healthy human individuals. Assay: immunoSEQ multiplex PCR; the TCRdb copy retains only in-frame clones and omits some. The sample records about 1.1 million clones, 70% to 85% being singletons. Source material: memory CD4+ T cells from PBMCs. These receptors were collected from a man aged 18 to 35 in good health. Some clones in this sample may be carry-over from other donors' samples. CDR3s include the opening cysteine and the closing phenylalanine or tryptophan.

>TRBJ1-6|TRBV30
CAWSIGTGGSPLHF
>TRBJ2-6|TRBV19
CASSILKSGRGAGANVLTF
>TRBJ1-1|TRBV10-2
CASRQGPAGNTEAFF
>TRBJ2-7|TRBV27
CASNTYEQYF
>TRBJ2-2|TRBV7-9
CASSFLAGANTGELFF
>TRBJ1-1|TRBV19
CASSRDRGPLNTEAFF
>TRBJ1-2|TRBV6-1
CASSWDSYGYTF
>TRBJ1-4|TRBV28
CASRPITRGPANEKLFF
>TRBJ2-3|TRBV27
CASSLTSGSGTQYF
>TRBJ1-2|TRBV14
CASSQDLRGDGYTF
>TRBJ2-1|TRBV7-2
CASSPETGNNEQFF
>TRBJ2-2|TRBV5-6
CASSGGLAGGLWGTGELFF
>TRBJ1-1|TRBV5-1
CASSTTIGTTEAFF
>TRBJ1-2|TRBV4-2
CASSQDPTGANYGYTF
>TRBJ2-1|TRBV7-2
CASSFPDRGLIEQFF
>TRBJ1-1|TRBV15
CATFSDGDTEAFF
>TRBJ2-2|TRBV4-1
CASSPYTGTRGNTGELFF
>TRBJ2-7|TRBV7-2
CASSSPHSLLNEQYF
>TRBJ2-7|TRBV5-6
CASSTRDSSYEQYF
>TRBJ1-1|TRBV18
CASSPQSGNTEAFF
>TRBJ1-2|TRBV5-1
CASSEAGFNYGYTF
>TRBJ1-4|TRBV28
CASSFPNTGKYGEKLFF
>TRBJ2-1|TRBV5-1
CASSWAPPALEQFF
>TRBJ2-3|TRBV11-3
CASSLGGAGTQYF
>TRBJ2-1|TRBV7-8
CASSQTSDSISPFF
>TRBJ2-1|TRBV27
CASRRSGRAGNEQFF
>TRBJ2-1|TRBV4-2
CASSQDSGGGSYNEQFF
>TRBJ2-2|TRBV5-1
CASRQTGNTGELFF
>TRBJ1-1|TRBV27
CASSLIGWGQGAVNTEAFF
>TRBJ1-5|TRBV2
CASRLGGAAQPQHF
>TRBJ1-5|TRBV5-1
CASSGFNEDRENQPQHF
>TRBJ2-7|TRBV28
CASSLPGGEQYF
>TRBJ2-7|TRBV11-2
CASSWTSGTSYEQYF
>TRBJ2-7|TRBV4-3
CASSQEAAGPRGEQYF
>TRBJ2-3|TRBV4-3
CASSQFGGGTDTQYF
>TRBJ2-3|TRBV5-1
CASSLRAGDPTQYF
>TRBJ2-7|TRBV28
CASRPGTSGYEQYF
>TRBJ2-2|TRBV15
CATSRGTSGELFF
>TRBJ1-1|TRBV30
CAWSVGQYTEAFF
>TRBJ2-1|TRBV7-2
CASSSPGDAYNEQFF
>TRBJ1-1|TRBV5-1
CASSPLPGTGFSEAFF
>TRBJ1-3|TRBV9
CASSPRGPSSGNTIYF
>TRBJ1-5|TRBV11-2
CASSLGKGQINQPQHF
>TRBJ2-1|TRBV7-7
CASSLGLDSYNEQFF
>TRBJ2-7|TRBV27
CASSLQGSHEQYF
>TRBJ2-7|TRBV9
CASSVEQGATEQYF
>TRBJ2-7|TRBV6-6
CASSYGLEGYEQYF
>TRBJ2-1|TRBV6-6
CASGSGLGIRDEQFF
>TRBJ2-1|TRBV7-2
CASSLGNSGIYNEQFF
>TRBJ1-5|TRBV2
CASSGIASNQPQHF
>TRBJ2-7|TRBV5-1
CASSLSGTGEKLYF
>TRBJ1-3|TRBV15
CATSSRGGAGNTIYF
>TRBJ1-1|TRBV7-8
CASSLDVMGGPEGNTEAFF
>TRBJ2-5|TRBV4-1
CASSRSGAVQETQYF
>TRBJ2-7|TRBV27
CASSLSGGGPGYF
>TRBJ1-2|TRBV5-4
CASSSPSGADYGYTF
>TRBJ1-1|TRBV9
CASSVGWGAYTEAFF
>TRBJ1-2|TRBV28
CASSPGGGAVGYTF
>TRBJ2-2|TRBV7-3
CASSLTSARHIMNTGELFF
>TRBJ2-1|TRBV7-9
CASSLIAGEQFF